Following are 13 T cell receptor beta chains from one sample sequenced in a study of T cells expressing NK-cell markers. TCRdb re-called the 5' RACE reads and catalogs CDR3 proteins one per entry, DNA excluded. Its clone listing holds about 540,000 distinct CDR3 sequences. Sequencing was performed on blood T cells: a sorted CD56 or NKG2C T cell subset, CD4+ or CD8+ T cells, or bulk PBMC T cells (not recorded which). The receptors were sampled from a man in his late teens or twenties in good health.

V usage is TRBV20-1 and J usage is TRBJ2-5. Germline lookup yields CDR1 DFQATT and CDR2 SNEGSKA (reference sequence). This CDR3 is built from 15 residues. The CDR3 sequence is CSARDPLAGWETQYF.

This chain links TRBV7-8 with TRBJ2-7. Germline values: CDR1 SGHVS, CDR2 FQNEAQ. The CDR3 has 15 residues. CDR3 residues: CASSSPQRDSYEQYF.

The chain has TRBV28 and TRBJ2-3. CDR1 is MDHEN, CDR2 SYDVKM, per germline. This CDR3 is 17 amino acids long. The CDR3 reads CASSFSGLADSTDTQYF. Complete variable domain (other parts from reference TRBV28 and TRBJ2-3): DVKVTQSSRYLVKRTGEKVFLECVQDMDHENMFWYRQDPGLGLRLIYFSYDVKMKEKGDIPEGYSVSREKKERFSLILESASTNQTSMYLCASSFSGLADSTDTQYFGPGTRLTVL.

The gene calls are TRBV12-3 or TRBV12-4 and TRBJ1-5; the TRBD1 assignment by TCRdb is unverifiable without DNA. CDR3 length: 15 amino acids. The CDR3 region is CASSLGQGINQPQHF.

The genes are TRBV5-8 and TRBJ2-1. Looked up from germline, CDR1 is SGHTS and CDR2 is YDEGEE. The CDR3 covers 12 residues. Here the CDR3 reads CASTQAYDEQFF.

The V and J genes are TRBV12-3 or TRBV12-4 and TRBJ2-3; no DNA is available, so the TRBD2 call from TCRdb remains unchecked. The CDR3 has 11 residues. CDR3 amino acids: CASRTGDSQYF.

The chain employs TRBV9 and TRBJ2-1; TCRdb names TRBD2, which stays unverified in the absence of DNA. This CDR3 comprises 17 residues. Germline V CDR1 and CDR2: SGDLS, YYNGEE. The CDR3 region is CASSVGAGSSSYNEQFF.

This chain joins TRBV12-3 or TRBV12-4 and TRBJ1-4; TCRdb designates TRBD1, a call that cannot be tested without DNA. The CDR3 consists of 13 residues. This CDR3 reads CASSGQGREKLFF.

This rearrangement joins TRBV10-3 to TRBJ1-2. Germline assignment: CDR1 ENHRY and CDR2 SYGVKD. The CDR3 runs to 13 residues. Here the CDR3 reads CAISAVGSYGYTF.

The chain's CDR3 is CASSLSKEEFSGNTIYF. This chain connects TRBV7-6 to TRBJ1-3. The CDR3 runs to 17 residues. Germline V gene sequence: CDR1 SGHVS, CDR2 FNYEAQ.

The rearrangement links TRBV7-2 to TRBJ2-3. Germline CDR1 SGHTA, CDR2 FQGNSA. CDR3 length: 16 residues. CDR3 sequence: CASSLVALVGTDTQYF. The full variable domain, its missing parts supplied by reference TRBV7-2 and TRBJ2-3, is GAGVSQSPSNKVTEKGKDVELRCDPISGHTALYWYRQSLGQGLEFLIYFQGNSAPDKSGLPSDRFSAERTGGSVSTLTIQRTQQEDSAVYLCASSLVALVGTDTQYFGPGTRLTVL.

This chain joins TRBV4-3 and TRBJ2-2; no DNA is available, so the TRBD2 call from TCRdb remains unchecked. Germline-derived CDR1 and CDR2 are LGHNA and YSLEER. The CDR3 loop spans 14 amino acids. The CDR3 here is CASSQDRRVGELFF.

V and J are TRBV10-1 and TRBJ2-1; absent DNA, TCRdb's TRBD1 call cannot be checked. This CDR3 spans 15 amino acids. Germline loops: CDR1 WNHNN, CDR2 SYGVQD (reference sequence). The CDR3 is CASSPARRSYNEQFF.